This TCR beta chain was observed in a study of OX40 agonist ivuxolimab in advanced cancers. Repertoires were generated with immunoSEQ multiplex PCR, while TCRdb's copy carries only in-frame clones and drops some. The table has roughly 61,000 clones, approximately 90% seen once. CDR1 is MNHNS, CDR2 SASEGT, per germline. This CDR3 has 13 amino acids. Trimming left V 5 bases short and J 0 bases short, with 7 bases between. The V and J genes are TRBV6-1 and TRBJ1-1; D unclear. This clonotype originated in an adult with an advanced solid tumor such as melanoma, head and neck, liver or kidney cancer. The source material was CD4+ or CD8+ T cells sorted from blood, sampled in a trial of the OX40 agonist ivuxolimab. Written as DNA, the CDR3 is TGTGCCAGCAGTTATGGAATGAACACTGAAGCTTTCTTT. This gives the protein CASSYGMNTEAFF.